The 32 T cell receptor beta chains given below trace back to one sample, sequenced in a study of STAT3 mutations in large granular lymphocyte leukemia. Antigen specificity for these receptors is unknown. Broader study findings: Every T-LGLL patient had at least one immunodominant TCRbeta clonotype.

Method: immunoSEQ multiplex PCR; TCRdb's copy keeps in-frame clones and lacks some. The profile shows about 4,300 clones, more than 55% of them singletons. Sequenced sample: PBMCs. The origin of the receptors is a human donor with T large granular lymphocyte leukemia. Some clones in this sample may be carry-over from other donors' samples.

This clone was detected a few times. The V gene is TRBV27, the J gene TRBJ1-2; D is unresolved. The ends were cut back, 2 bases at V and 5 bases at J, with 15 bases in the middle. The CDR3 runs to 15 residues. The germline V gene has CDR1 MNHEY and CDR2 SMNVEV (reference sequence). The CDR3 loop is CASSLGPEPLYGYTF. The CDR3 region has the DNA TGTGCCAGCAGTTTAGGCCCGGAGCCGCTTTATGGCTACACCTTC.

This clone rates as medium-sized (0.01 to 0.1%). The rearrangement links TRBV30 to TRBJ1-6; the D is unclear. The germline V and J ends were trimmed by 2 bases and 5 bases, with 10 bases remaining between them. The CDR3 extends over 14 amino acids. The germline V gene has CDR1 GTSNPN and CDR2 SVGIG (reference sequence). CDR3 coding DNA: TGTGCCTGGAGTAGAGGGCAGGATAATTCACCCCTCCACTTT. Translated, it gives CAWSRGQDNSPLHF.

The chain employs TRBV4-3 and TRBJ1-6; D may be TRBD1 (5 bases). This CDR3 spans 17 amino acids. V lost 1 base and J 7 bases, leaving 17 bases between the germline ends. Germline V gene lookup returns CDR1 LGHNA and CDR2 YSLEER. The CDR3 sequence is CASSQGLRDGPNSPLHF. CDR3 DNA sequence: TGCGCCAGCAGCCAAGGCCTCCGGGACGGACCGAATTCACCCCTCCACTTT.

This clone was observed a handful of times. The gene calls are TRBV30 and TRBJ1-6, with D possibly being TRBD1 (5 bases). Trimming cost V 5 bases and J 6 bases, with 8 bases left between them. Germline V gene lookup returns CDR1 GTSNPN and CDR2 SVGIG (reference sequence). The CDR3 sequence is 12 residues long. CDR3 nucleotide sequence: TGTGCCTGGGGGACCGCTAATTCACCCCTCCACTTT. Encoded protein: CAWGTANSPLHF.

The chain joins TRBV7-9 to TRBJ2-1; 10 bases match TRBD2. V gave up 7 bases and J gave up 2 bases; unmatched junction bases: 2. The germline V gene encodes CDR1 SEHNR and CDR2 FQNEAQ (reference sequence). The CDR3 extends over 14 amino acids. Here the CDR3 DNA reads TGTGCCAGCATCCTAGCGGGAGCCTACAATGAGCAGTTCTTC. Encoded protein: CASILAGAYNEQFF.

By share, this clone ranks as large. This chain connects TRBV4-3 to TRBJ2-7; D perhaps matches TRBD2 (6 bases). Trimming pared 1 base from V and 3 bases from J, leaving 13 bases between. Germline V CDR1 and CDR2: LGHNA, YSLEER. This CDR3 is 15 amino acids long. The CDR3 region is CASSQGYGSHYEQYF. The CDR3 coding sequence is TGCGCCAGCAGCCAAGGTTACGGGAGCCACTACGAGCAGTACTTC.

The table lists this clone with a few counts. This chain uses TRBV5-1 with TRBJ2-7; no clear D. V lost 0 bases and J 2 bases, leaving 6 bases between the germline ends. Germline-derived CDR1 and CDR2 are SGHRS and YFSETQ. The CDR3 totals 13 residues. The CDR3: CASSLGSTYEQYF. The CDR3 DNA reads as TGCGCCAGCAGCTTGGGGAGCACCTACGAGCAGTACTTC.

In this sample, this clone turned up a few times. This chain joins TRBV5-4 and TRBJ2-7; 8 positions agree with TRBD1. V was pared by 4 bases and J by 6 bases, with 3 bases of the junction left unmatched. This CDR3 region has 12 residues. Germline assignment: CDR1 SGHNT and CDR2 YYREEE (reference sequence). In DNA form, the CDR3 reads TGTGCCAGCAGCCGGACAGGGAGCGAGCAGTACTTC. Encoded protein: CASSRTGSEQYF.

There are a few counts of this clone. The chain links TRBV4-3 to TRBJ2-7; 9 bases are a match to TRBD1. CDR3 size: 16 residues. The germline gives CDR1 LGHNA, CDR2 YSLEER. The V segment lost 0 bases and the J segment 1 base; nucleotides outside the gene matches: 4. CDR3 sequence (DNA): TGCGCCAGCAGCCAAGATGTGGACAGGGGATCCTACGAGCAGTACTTC. Residues: CASSQDVDRGSYEQYF.

This chain links TRBV18 with TRBJ2-1; D not resolved. The germline V and J ends were trimmed by 3 bases and 3 bases, with 6 bases remaining between them. CDR1 KGHSH and CDR2 LQKENI come from the germline V gene. This CDR3 comprises 13 residues. Here the CDR3 DNA reads TGTGCCAGCTCACCCTCGATCTACAATGAGCAGTTCTTC. Its protein is CASSPSIYNEQFF.

The chain uses TRBV5-1 and TRBJ2-7; the D gene is possibly TRBD1 (6 bases). This CDR3 is 11 amino acids long. The V gene lost 6 bases and the J gene lost 4 bases, with 8 bases spanning the gap. The germline CDR1 and CDR2 sequences are SGHRS and YFSETQ. The DNA of the CDR3 is TGCGCCAGCAAGGGGGAATACGAGCAGTACTTC. Protein sequence: CASKGEYEQYF.

In nucleotides, the CDR3 is TGCGCCAGCAGCTTGAGCGGGGGCCAAGAGACCCAGTACTTC. It specifies CASSLSGGQETQYF. The V call is TRBV5-1, the J call TRBJ2-5; 8 nucleotides agree with TRBD2. The CDR3 is 14 residues long. Per the germline V gene, CDR1 is SGHRS and CDR2 is YFSETQ. The V gene end was trimmed by 1 base and the J gene end by 1 base; junction bases not matched to a gene: 0.

CDR3 sequence: CAIAPEKGKGYEQYF. CDR3 in DNA: TGTGCCATCGCACCCGAGAAAGGAAAAGGCTACGAGCAGTACTTC. V and J are TRBV28 and TRBJ2-7, with no clear D. The CDR3 totals 15 residues. The germline CDR1 and CDR2 sequences are MDHEN and SYDVKM. The V end lost 10 bases, the J end lost 3 bases, and 22 bases lay between the germline ends.

V usage is TRBV7-9 and J usage is TRBJ2-1, with 8 positions matching TRBD2. The CDR3 runs to 11 residues. Germline lookup yields CDR1 SEHNR and CDR2 FQNEAQ (reference sequence). Trimming took 5 bases from V and 15 from J; bases not matched to a gene: 6. CDR3 residues: CASSAGLETFF. CDR3 in DNA: TGTGCCAGCAGCGCGGGACTAGAGACGTTCTTC.

The chain combines TRBV29-1 with TRBJ2-7, with TRBD1 identical over 7 bases. The CDR3 contains 13 residues. Germline assignment: CDR1 SQVTM and CDR2 ANQGSEA. The V gene end was trimmed by 4 bases and the J gene end by 0 bases; junction bases not matched to a gene: 3. CDR3 region: CSVGQGLSYEQYF. DNA of the CDR3: TGCAGCGTTGGACAGGGCCTCTCCTACGAGCAGTACTTC.

The V and J genes are TRBV5-4 and TRBJ2-3; 13 bases map to TRBD2. The V gene's germline CDR1 is SGHNT and CDR2 YYREEE (reference sequence). V dropped 0 bases and J dropped 7; count of bases not matched to a gene: 5. The CDR3 spans 16 residues. DNA for the CDR3: TGTGCCAGCAGCTTGGGGACTAGCGGGGGACCGAATACGCAGTATTTT. Its translation is CASSLGTSGGPNTQYF.

This chain uses TRBV5-1 with TRBJ2-6, with a possible D match to TRBD1 (6 bases). Trimming stripped 4 bases from V and 2 bases from J, with 13 bases between. The V gene's germline CDR1 is SGHRS and CDR2 YFSETQ. The CDR3 has 16 amino acids. The DNA of the CDR3 is TGCGCCAGCAGCCTAATACAGGGAACTGGGGCCAACGTCCTGACTTTC. It translates to CASSLIQGTGANVLTF. The whole variable domain, filled in from reference TRBV5-1 and TRBJ2-6, reads KAGVTQTPRYLIKTRGQQVTLSCSPISGHRSVSWYQQTPGQGLQFLFEYFSETQRNKGNFPGRFSGRQFSNSRSEMNVSTLELGDSALYLCASSLIQGTGANVLTFGAGSRLTVL.

This rearrangement joins TRBV5-4 to TRBJ2-7; 8 bases fit TRBD2. The CDR3 sequence is 14 residues long. V lost 2 bases, J lost 4 bases, and 5 bases stayed unmatched. Germline V lookup: CDR1 SGHNT, CDR2 YYREEE (reference sequence). Here the CDR3 reads CASSFSGSSYEQYF. Written as DNA, the CDR3 is TGTGCCAGCAGCTTCAGCGGGAGTTCGTACGAGCAGTACTTC. Based on the CDR3 plus reference TRBV5-4 and TRBJ2-7, the full variable domain is ETGVTQSPTHLIKTRGQQVTLRCSSQSGHNTVSWYQQALGQGPQFIFQYYREEENGRGNFPPRFSGLQFPNYSSELNVNALELDDSALYLCASSFSGSSYEQYFGPGTRLTVT.

The V call is TRBV5-1, the J call TRBJ1-6, with D tentatively TRBD1 (5 bases). The germline CDR1 and CDR2 sequences are SGHRS and YFSETQ. V dropped 5 bases and J dropped 7 bases, with 16 bases sitting between them. This CDR3 spans 15 amino acids. The chain's CDR3 is CASSSREGGNSPLHF. The CDR3 DNA follows: TGCGCCAGCAGTTCCAGGGAAGGTGGGAATTCACCCCTCCACTTT.

The chain employs TRBV7-2 and TRBJ1-2; D is unclear. Germline V lookup: CDR1 SGHTA, CDR2 FQGNSA. The V gene lost 4 bases and the J gene lost 8 bases, with 5 bases spanning the gap. The CDR3 totals 10 residues. CDR3 sequence reads: CASSSYGYTF. For the CDR3, the DNA is TGTGCCAGCAGCTCTTACGGCTACACCTTC.

This chain uses TRBV27 with TRBJ2-7; tentatively, D is TRBD1 (6 bases). Per germline, CDR1 MNHEY and CDR2 SMNVEV (reference sequence). Trimming took 6 bases from V and 3 from J, leaving 18 bases between them. The CDR3 sequence is 15 residues long. In DNA, the CDR3 is TGTGCCAGCAGCTATAGACCGGGACACATCTACGAGCAGTACTTC. This encodes CASSYRPGHIYEQYF.

This clone appeared a few times. The chain uses TRBV5-6 and TRBJ2-5; D is uncertain. This CDR3 contains 14 residues. The germline V and J ends were trimmed by 0 bases and 6 bases, with 12 bases remaining between them. Germline-derived CDR1 and CDR2 are SGHDT and YYEEEE. CDR3 protein: CASSLGDIGKTQYF. CDR3 DNA sequence: TGTGCCAGCAGCTTGGGTGACATTGGAAAGACCCAGTACTTC. Variable domain in full (rest from reference TRBV5-6 and TRBJ2-5): DAGVTQSPTHLIKTRGQQVTLRCSPKSGHDTVSWYQQALGQGPQFIFQYYEEEERQRGNFPDRFSGHQFPNYSSELNVNALLLGDSALYLCASSLGDIGKTQYFGPGTRLLVL.

A few counts support this clone. The chain has TRBV5-4 and TRBJ1-2; 9 nucleotides match TRBD1. The CDR3 extends over 13 amino acids. V dropped 0 bases and J dropped 8; count of bases not matched to a gene: 2. Germline V CDR1 and CDR2: SGHNT, YYREEE (reference sequence). CDR3 DNA sequence: TGTGCCAGCAGCTTGGGGACAGGGGCAGGCTACACCTTC. As protein: CASSLGTGAGYTF.

The rearrangement links TRBV18 to TRBJ2-6, with TRBD1 identical over 9 bases. The CDR3 extends over 16 amino acids. Looked up from germline, CDR1 is KGHSH and CDR2 is LQKENI. V gave up 4 bases and J gave up 4 bases; unmatched junction bases: 5. The chain's CDR3 is CASSLRTGVGANVLTF. CDR3 nucleotides: TGTGCCAGCTCACTACGGACAGGGGTCGGGGCCAACGTCCTGACTTTC.

The chain recombines TRBV6-5 with TRBJ2-7, with D tentatively TRBD1 (5 bases). This CDR3 comprises 11 residues. The germline V and J ends were trimmed by 5 bases and 3 bases, with 5 bases remaining between them. Germline V gene sequence: CDR1 MNHEY, CDR2 SVGAGI. CDR3 loop: CASSTGYEQYF. CDR3 DNA sequence: TGTGCCAGCAGTACAGGCTACGAGCAGTACTTC.

This clone is medium-sized in the sample. The rearrangement joins TRBV9 to TRBJ1-2, with 10 bases identical to TRBD1. Trimming took 1 base from V and 6 from J; bases not matched to a gene: 9. The CDR3 contains 16 residues. Germline lookup yields CDR1 SGDLS and CDR2 YYNGEE. The CDR3 DNA is TGTGCCAGCAGCGTACGAAGCATGGACAGGGGGGATGGCTACACCTTC. Protein: CASSVRSMDRGDGYTF.

V usage is TRBV5-4 and J usage is TRBJ2-7; D is unresolved. This CDR3 has 13 residues. In germline, CDR1 is SGHNT, CDR2 YYREEE (reference sequence). V gave up 0 bases and J gave up 7 bases, with 11 bases separating them. CDR3 DNA: TGTGCCAGCAGCTTGGACGGTTTACGGGAGCAGTACTTC. This sequence encodes CASSLDGLREQYF.

This clone was observed a single time. J is TRBJ2-5 and V is TRBV5-1; no firm D call. The germline V and J ends were trimmed by 4 bases and 1 base, with 11 bases remaining between them. This CDR3 is built from 14 residues. Per germline, CDR1 SGHRS and CDR2 YFSETQ. CDR3 loop: CASSPQPSQETQYF. CDR3 nucleotides: TGCGCCAGCAGCCCCCAGCCTTCCCAAGAGACCCAGTACTTC.

The J gene is TRBJ2-3, the V gene TRBV30, with TRBD1 as a possible D gene (5 bases). The V gene's germline CDR1 is GTSNPN and CDR2 SVGIG (reference sequence). This CDR3 contains 13 residues. Deletions cut 7 bases from V and 1 base from J, with 12 bases between. The CDR3 here is CASTTARTDTQYF. CDR3 DNA: TGTGCCTCCACGACAGCCCGCACAGATACGCAGTATTTT.

This clone was counted a single time. J is TRBJ2-5 and V is TRBV29-1; D remains unclear. CDR3 length: 10 residues. The germline V gene has CDR1 SQVTM and CDR2 ANQGSEA. With 4 bases removed from V and 3 bases from J, the gap between germline ends came to 3 bases. CDR3 in amino acids: CSVGEETQYF. In DNA, the CDR3 is TGCAGCGTTGGAGAAGAGACCCAGTACTTC.

V gene TRBV5-1 combines with J gene TRBJ2-5; D possibly corresponds to TRBD1 (5 bases). The CDR3 totals 11 residues. V dropped 6 bases and J dropped 3 bases, with 6 bases sitting between them. Germline-derived CDR1 and CDR2 are SGHRS and YFSETQ. Here the CDR3 reads CASKGEETQYF. DNA of the CDR3: TGCGCCAGCAAAGGGGAAGAGACCCAGTACTTC.

A few counts support this clone. The chain employs TRBV9 and TRBJ2-3, with 9 bases identical to TRBD2. Germline V CDR1 and CDR2: SGDLS, YYNGEE. The CDR3 is 17 residues long. J was trimmed by 5 bases and V by 2 bases; bases with no gene match: 12. The CDR3 here is CASSVPRGGGAVDTQYF. The CDR3 DNA reads as TGTGCCAGCAGCGTCCCAAGGGGCGGGGGGGCAGTAGATACGCAGTATTTT.